This T cell receptor (beta chain) was sequenced in a study of blood T cell repertoires in COVID-19. Germline V gene sequence: CDR1 SEHNR, CDR2 FQNEAQ (reference sequence). The CDR3 has 14 amino acids. Trimming stripped 1 base from V and 2 bases from J, with 8 bases between. Data came from immunoSEQ multiplex PCR; TCRdb stores just in-frame clones and leaves some out. The table lists some 240,000 clones, approximately 83% of them singletons. This chain joins TRBV7-9 and TRBJ1-1; D call uncertain. Input material: PBMCs or T cells enriched from blood (not recorded which). This TCR was recovered from a man aged 50 or older who had recovered from COVID-19. CDR3 in DNA: TGTGCCAGCAGCTTAGTTGCGGTAAACACTGAAGCTTTCTTT. Translating gives CASSLVAVNTEAFF.